The 21 T cell receptor beta chains below come from one sample, sequenced in a study of tumor-infiltrating lymphocytes in primary liver carcinoma. TCR beta cDNA was reverse-transcribed from roughly 0.45 ug of total RNA. The reaction used a constant-region primer and ProtoScript II reverse transcriptase. Three nested multiplex PCR rounds, a slightly modified ARM-PCR, produced the libraries for TCR beta. Running 9 to 11 cycles apiece, the first two PCR rounds relied on TRBV1-TRBV30 forward primers together with a C-beta reverse primer. TCRdb reprocessed the multiplex PCR reads with MiXCR, giving one entry per CDR3 protein. The table lists approximately 73,000 distinct CDR3 sequences, 60% to 80% of them singletons. Co-extraction of RNA and DNA was performed on about 20-33 mg of unsorted bulk tissue. Material: liver tumor tissue from sampling region 4. Subset indicated: tumor region T4, right-lateral pole. The receptor set was obtained from a woman aged 60-70 years with primary liver carcinoma and hepatitis B virus infection.

The gene calls are TRBV6-2 or TRBV6-3 and TRBJ2-1, with 8 bases matching TRBD2. CDR1 and CDR2 (germline): MNHEY, SVGEGT. The CDR3 spans 13 residues. With 10 bases clipped from V and 13 bases from J, the junction kept 15 bases outside the gene matches. CDR3 DNA sequence: TGTGCCACCTGGCTAGCGGGTTTCGGACCACAGTTCTTC. Its protein product is CATWLAGFGPQFF.

This sequence joins TRBV11-1 and TRBJ2-1; D gene ambiguous. Trimming removed 1 base from V and 6 bases from J, with 10 bases in between. Germline CDR1 reads SGHAT; CDR2 reads FQDESV (reference sequence). CDR3 length: 14 amino acids. CDR3 nucleotides: TGTGCCAGCAGCTTAGTTTCAGGCTGCAATGAGCAGTTCTTC. It codes for CASSLVSGCNEQFF.

A remark on this clonotype: One junction end does not reproduce the germline sequence, and a read error may be involved. The rearrangement links TRBV6-1 to TRBJ1-2; TRBD1 matches at 7 bases. The CDR3 spans 13 residues. Germline CDR1 reads MNHNS; CDR2 reads SASEGT. CDR3 loop: CATRDRIPPSFTF. The CDR3 DNA is TGTGCCACCCGGGACAGAATACCCCCTTCGTTTACCTTT.

A note on this clonotype: A much larger clone differs by one base, so this may be a read error. This chain links TRBV30 with TRBJ2-7, with D hard to call. CDR3 size: 13 residues. V was pared by 3 bases and J by 6 bases, with 15 bases between. CDR1 GTSNPN and CDR2 SVGIG come from the germline V gene (reference sequence). The CDR3 DNA reads as TGTGCCTGGAGCGGGTCCGAGGTTTCCGAGCAGTACTTC. This encodes CAWSGSEVSEQYF.

In its sample, this clonotype is medium-sized. The chain couples TRBV6-1 to TRBJ1-1; D gene ambiguous. Trimming stripped 4 bases from V and 1 base from J, with 7 bases between. This CDR3 has 13 amino acids. The germline gives CDR1 MNHNS, CDR2 SASEGT. CDR3 amino acids: CASSAGENTEAFF. The CDR3 DNA reads TGTGCCAGCAGTGCCGGGGAGAACACTGAAGCTTTCTTT.

With respect to this clonotype: One end of the junction varies from germline; a read error may be responsible. CDR3 coding DNA: TGTGCCGGCAGCTTATGGGGCGCTTCATACGAGCAGTACTTT. Translated: CAGSLWGASYEQYF. This chain links TRBV11-2 with TRBJ2-7; TRBD1 is a possible D gene (5 bases). Germline V gene sequence: CDR1 SGHAT, CDR2 FQNNGV. The CDR3 covers 14 residues.

Concerning this clonotype itself: At one end, the junction sequence differs from germline, possibly due to a read error. The chain joins TRBV6-5 to TRBJ1-4; maybe TRBD1 (5 bases). The germline gives CDR1 MNHEY, CDR2 SVGAGI. The CDR3 runs to 14 residues. CDR3 amino acids: CASSYRGVREKLFF. The CDR3 coding sequence is TGTGCCAGCAGTTACAGGGGCGTGCGTGAAAAGCTGTTTTTT.

CDR3 loop: CSATQGTGELFF. DNA for the CDR3: TGCAGTGCGACGCAGGGGACCGGGGAGCTGTTTTTT. The rearrangement links TRBV20-1 to TRBJ2-2, with a tentative D call TRBD1 (6 bases). There are 12 residues in the CDR3. Trimming removed 6 bases from V and 5 bases from J, with 10 bases in between. CDR1 and CDR2 (germline): DFQATT, SNEGSKA (reference sequence).

This clonotype was counted only a few times. A read error may account for a junction end that differs from germline. CDR3 nucleotide sequence: TGTGCCAGCAGTCCGATCGGACTAGCGGGGTACAGTGAGCAGTTCTTC. It specifies CASSPIGLAGYSEQFF. The V and J genes are TRBV11-1 and TRBJ2-1; the match to TRBD2 covers 12 bases. The CDR3 length is 16 residues. Germline CDR1 reads SGHAT; CDR2 reads FQDESV (reference sequence).

The rearrangement joins TRBV25-1 to TRBJ1-6; 9 bases line up with TRBD1. This CDR3 has 15 amino acids. Germline CDR1 and CDR2: MGHDK and SYGVNS. The ends lost 5 bases at V and 8 bases at J; junction bases unmatched: 7. The CDR3, as DNA: TGTGCCAGCAGTACACGCCGGGACAGGGATTCACCCCTCCACTTT. This encodes CASSTRRDRDSPLHF. Filled out from reference TRBV25-1 and TRBJ1-6, the complete variable domain reads EADIYQTPRYLVIGTGKKITLECSQTMGHDKMYWYQQDPGMELHLIHYSYGVNSTEKGDLSSESTVSRIRTEHFPLTLESARPSHTSQYLCASSTRRDRDSPLHFGNGTRLTVT.

As to this clonotype: One end of the junction varies from germline; a read error may be responsible. The rearrangement links TRBV5-6 to TRBJ2-6; D possibly uses TRBD1 or TRBD2 (5 bases each). The CDR3 consists of 15 residues. CDR1 is SGHDT and CDR2 is YYEEEE in the germline V gene. CDR3 amino acids: CASSLGAPGTNILTF. The CDR3, as DNA: TGTGCCAGCAGCTTGGGGGCACCCGGGACCAACATCCTGACTTTC.

Comments on this clonotype: The CDR3 does not end in the conserved phenylalanine or tryptophan, so this is likely a read error. CDR3 DNA sequence: TGTGCCAGTAGCCGGGAAAGGGTAGGGCACGAGCAGTACACC. Protein: CASSRERVGHEQYT. The chain is built from TRBV11-2 and TRBJ2-7; TRBD2 might be the D (5 bases). The CDR3 runs to 14 residues. Germline V gene lookup returns CDR1 SGHAT and CDR2 FQNNGV. V lost 9 bases and J 5 bases, leaving 20 bases between the germline ends.

This clonotype was counted at least ten times. The chain combines TRBV28 with TRBJ2-7; 10 nucleotides agree with TRBD1. Germline CDR1 MDHEN, CDR2 SYDVKM. The CDR3 length is 15 residues. With 5 bases clipped from V and 2 bases from J, the junction kept 6 bases outside the gene matches. The DNA for the CDR3 is TGTGCCAGCAGTGGGACAGGGGCCATAACCTACGAGCAGTACTTC. Translation: CASSGTGAITYEQYF.

A word on this clonotype: Germline is not matched at one junction end, which may reflect a read error. This sequence joins TRBV28 and TRBJ1-5; 7 nucleotides align to TRBD1. CDR3 length: 14 residues. The V gene's germline CDR1 is MDHEN and CDR2 SYDVKM. In nucleotides, the CDR3 is TGTGCCAGTAGGCCTGACAGGGAGCCTCAGCTCCAGCATTTT. Protein product: CASRPDREPQLQHF. The entire variable domain, with the rest obtained from reference TRBV28 and TRBJ1-5, is as follows: DVKVTQSSRYLVKRTGEKVFLECVQDMDHENMFWYRQDPGLGLRLIYFSYDVKMKEKGDIPEGYSVSREKKERFSLILESASTNQTSMYLCASRPDREPQLQHFGDGTRLSIL.

This clonotype was counted only a few times. The chain employs TRBV9 and TRBJ2-2, with TRBD1 identical over 10 bases. CDR1 and CDR2 from the germline V gene are SGDLS and YYNGEE. J gave up 4 bases and V 3 bases, and 9 bases lay outside the gene matches. CDR3 length: 17 residues. The CDR3 is CASSARTGGIGTGELFF. The CDR3 DNA follows: TGTGCCAGCAGCGCCCGGACAGGGGGGATCGGCACCGGGGAGCTGTTTTTT.

A word on this clonotype: At one end, the junction sequence differs from germline, possibly due to a read error. This chain links TRBV11-1 with TRBJ2-7; no clear D gene. The CDR3 consists of 13 residues. Germline CDR1 SGHAT, CDR2 FQDESV (reference sequence). DNA of the CDR3: TGTGCCAGCAGCCTCCGGCCCCTGTACGAGCAGCACTTC. It is translated as CASSLRPLYEQHF.

The CDR3 sequence is CASRWLEETGEPFF. DNA for the CDR3: TGTGCCAGCAGGTGGCTAGAGGAGACAGGGGAGCCGTTTTTT. V usage is TRBV21-1 and J usage is TRBJ2-2; the table's D call, TRBD2, has no DNA check behind it. TRBV21-1 is a pseudogene locus. This CDR3 region has 14 residues.

This clonotype came up many times. The V call is TRBV12-3 or TRBV12-4, the J call TRBJ2-5; D possibly corresponds to TRBD1 (5 bases). The CDR3 sequence is 13 residues long. The germline V and J ends were trimmed by 11 bases and 3 bases, with 16 bases remaining between them. CDR3 region: CASTYRTEETQYF. The DNA of the CDR3 is TGTGCCTCTACGTACAGGACCGAAGAGACCCAGTACTTC.

A note on this clonotype: The junction and the germline gene differ at one end; a read error may be behind it. The chain recombines TRBV6-1 with TRBJ2-7; the D is unclear. Germline CDR1 reads MNHNS; CDR2 reads SASEGT. This CDR3 spans 14 amino acids. The CDR3 here is CASSEIVTAYEQYF. In nucleotides, the CDR3 is TGTGCCAGCAGTGAGATCGTCACAGCCTACGAACAGTACTTC.

Only one count was recorded for this clonotype. This likely comes from a read error, as the CDR3 has no conserved phenylalanine or tryptophan at its end. The chain carries TRBV6-5 and TRBJ2-7, with 12 bases that match TRBD2. In germline, CDR1 is MNHEY, CDR2 SVGAGI. CDR3 length: 15 residues. The CDR3: CVNRPTSGSSYEQYL. CDR3 coding DNA: TGTGTCAACAGACCGACTAGCGGGAGCTCCTACGAGCAGTACCTC.

As to this clonotype: The conserved closing phenylalanine or tryptophan is absent in this CDR3, likely reflecting a read error. The J gene is TRBJ2-1, the V gene TRBV6-6; 14 nucleotides match TRBD2. This CDR3 comprises 17 residues. Per the germline V gene, CDR1 is MNHNY and CDR2 is SVGAGI (reference sequence). The CDR3 DNA sequence: TGTGTCAGCAGTGTCGGGACTAGCGGGAGCTGGGTCGATGAGCAGTTCCTC. It encodes CVSSVGTSGSWVDEQFL.